Each of the 13 T cell receptor beta chains below was sequenced from the same sample in a study of cytomegalovirus exposure and HLA in healthy donors. With 60 Vbeta and 13 Jbeta primers, the PCR was carried out. The method was immunoSEQ multiplex PCR; TCRdb's version includes in-frame clones alone and lacks a portion of them. The table has 150,000 to 200,000 clones, around four fifths seen once. Specimen: PBMCs. Source of these receptors: a man younger than 30 in good health and CMV-seronegative.

As to this clone: At one boundary the junction diverges from the germline segment, which might be a read error. The rearrangement links TRBV7-7 to TRBJ2-1; D is ambiguous. The germline gives CDR1 SSHAT, CDR2 FNYEAQ (reference sequence). This CDR3 is built from 15 residues. The CDR3 protein is CASSLDRSSYNEQFF. Here the CDR3 DNA reads TGTGCTAGCAGCTTAGATAGGAGCTCCTACAATGAGCAGTTCTTC. Complete variable domain (other parts from reference TRBV7-7 and TRBJ2-1): GAGVSQSPRYKVTKRGQDVTLRCDPISSHATLYWYQQALGQGPEFLTYFNYEAQPDKSGLPSDRFSAERPEGSISTLTIQRTEQRDSAMYRCASSLDRSSYNEQFFGPGTRLTVL.

This clone was seen once. J is TRBJ2-5 and V is TRBV13; 13 positions match TRBD2. The germline V gene has CDR1 PRHDT and CDR2 FYEKMQ (reference sequence). The CDR3 is 15 residues long. V was pared by 5 bases and J by 3 bases, with 3 bases of the junction left unmatched. CDR3 region: CASSATSGGEETQYF. For the CDR3, the DNA is TGTGCCAGCAGCGCAACTAGCGGGGGGGAAGAGACCCAGTACTTC.

The chain combines TRBV27 with TRBJ2-2; D is ambiguous. CDR1 and CDR2 from the germline V gene are MNHEY and SMNVEV (reference sequence). Deletions cut 6 bases from V and 0 bases from J, with 8 bases between. The CDR3 contains 14 residues. The CDR3, as DNA: TGTGCCAGCAGGGGCTCGGCGAACACCGGGGAGCTGTTTTTT. Its translation: CASRGSANTGELFF.

The chain joins TRBV6-5 to TRBJ2-1; D unclear. The CDR3 has 15 amino acids. Deletions cut 2 bases from V and 5 bases from J, with 13 bases between. Germline V gene lookup returns CDR1 MNHEY and CDR2 SVGAGI. The CDR3 loop reads CASSYAGFSDNEQFF. CDR3 coding DNA: TGTGCCAGCAGTTACGCCGGGTTCAGCGACAATGAGCAGTTCTTC.

The chain combines TRBV5-1 with TRBJ1-6; 7 positions agree with TRBD1. V lost 1 base and J lost 6; bases outside the gene matches: 4. There are 15 residues in the CDR3. Germline V gene sequence: CDR1 SGHRS, CDR2 YFSETQ. CDR3 coding DNA: TGCGCCAGCAGCTTGACCAGGGGGACTAATTCACCCCTCCACTTT. Encoded protein: CASSLTRGTNSPLHF.

A few counts support this clone. This chain joins TRBV19 and TRBJ2-1; 8 nucleotides agree with TRBD2. V gave up 4 bases and J gave up 8 bases; unmatched junction bases: 7. Germline V gene data show CDR1 as LNHDA and CDR2 as SQIVND (reference sequence). CDR3 length equals 14 residues. The CDR3 sequence is CASSKAGARDEQFF. DNA for the CDR3: TGTGCCAGTAGTAAAGCGGGGGCGAGGGATGAGCAGTTCTTC.

The chain is built from TRBV10-3 and TRBJ2-7; weak D call: TRBD1 (5 bases). Between the trimmed V and J ends, which lost 0 bases and 6 bases, there was a span of 15 bases. CDR3 size: 15 residues. CDR1 is ENHRY and CDR2 is SYGVKD in the germline V gene. The chain's CDR3 is CAISESGQIRGEQYF. DNA of the CDR3: TGTGCCATCAGTGAGTCCGGACAAATCCGTGGCGAGCAGTACTTC.

Only a few counts were recorded for this clone. The CDR3 region is CASSLVLDRSYEQYF. CDR3 in DNA: TGTGCCAGCAGCTTGGTCCTCGATCGGTCCTACGAGCAGTACTTC. J is TRBJ2-7 and V is TRBV7-2, with D uncertain. Germline loops: CDR1 SGHTA, CDR2 FQGNSA. Trimming stripped 3 bases from V and 1 base from J, with 13 bases between. The length of the CDR3 is 15 residues.

The chain uses TRBV5-4 and TRBJ2-7; D perhaps matches TRBD2 (5 bases). V gave up 0 bases and J gave up 1 base, with 11 bases separating them. Looked up from germline, CDR1 is SGHNT and CDR2 is YYREEE (reference sequence). This CDR3 has 15 amino acids. The DNA of the CDR3 is TGTGCCAGCAGCTTGGAAGGCGGGCGGTCCTACGAGCAGTACTTC. Encoded protein: CASSLEGGRSYEQYF.

In DNA, the CDR3 is TGTGCCAGCAGCCAAGAGGTAGCCTCCTACGAGCAGTACTTC. The encoded protein is CASSQEVASYEQYF. The V call is TRBV14, the J call TRBJ2-7; D unclear. V lost 0 bases to trimming and J lost 0 bases, with 6 bases between them. This CDR3 is 14 amino acids long. The germline gives CDR1 SGHDN, CDR2 FVKESK.

Only a few counts were recorded for this clone. The V gene is TRBV27, the J gene TRBJ2-7; TRBD2 matches 7 bases. The length of the CDR3 is 14 residues. Germline V CDR1 and CDR2: MNHEY, SMNVEV (reference sequence). V shed 2 bases, J shed 3 bases, and the junction held 4 bases outside the gene matches. DNA for the CDR3: TGTGCCAGCAGTTTACGGGGGAGGGACTACGAGCAGTACTTC. It encodes CASSLRGRDYEQYF.

Remarks on this clone: One end of the junction fails to match germline, which may point to a read error. V gene TRBV7-3 combines with J gene TRBJ2-1; 8 bases align to TRBD2. Germline lookup yields CDR1 SGHTA and CDR2 FQGTGA. The CDR3 spans 16 residues. CDR3 bases: TGTTCCAGCAGCCCCCAGGTGGCGGGGGGCTACAATGAGCAGTTCTTC. It specifies CSSSPQVAGGYNEQFF.

The rearrangement joins TRBV5-4 to TRBJ2-7, with 9 bases aligning to TRBD2. The V gene end was trimmed by 4 bases and the J gene end by 2 bases; junction bases not matched to a gene: 10. This CDR3 is 16 amino acids long. From germline, CDR1 is SGHNT and CDR2 YYREEE (reference sequence). CDR3 in amino acids: CASSLGGASGTYEQYF. CDR3 nucleotide sequence: TGTGCCAGCAGCCTTGGCGGGGCTAGCGGGACCTACGAGCAGTACTTC.